This is a list of T cell receptor beta chains from one sample in a study of Graves' ophthalmopathy and Graves' hyperthyroidism. Each CDR3 protein is one row after TCRdb ran MiXCR on the multiplex PCR reads. The table includes roughly 700,000 distinct CDR3 sequences, 40% detected once. Sample: peripheral blood. These receptors all stem from an adult man with Graves' ophthalmopathy. The CDR3 runs from the conserved cysteine through the conserved F or W. D genes are given only for firm matches. A row's size may be missing; if present it is once, few, many or a size class.

CDR3nt	CDR3aa	v_gene	j_gene	d_gene	abundance
TGTGCCAGTACCCTAAAGACAGGAGCAAACTATGGCTACACCTTC	CASTLKTGANYGYTF	TRBV19	TRBJ1-2	-	-
TGCAGTGCTCTAAAAGCGAACACCGGGGAGCTGTTTTTT	CSALKANTGELFF	TRBV20-1	TRBJ2-2	-	-
TGTGCCAGCAGCGCCGAGGGGAACTATGGCTACACCTTC	CASSAEGNYGYTF	TRBV6-4	TRBJ1-2	-	few
TGCGCCAGCAGCCTCGACCGGACAGGGGGCAGTTATGGCTACACCTTC	CASSLDRTGGSYGYTF	TRBV7-2	TRBJ1-2	TRBD1	few
TGCAGTGCTAGAGCCTGGGCCGAAAATAGCAATCAGCCCCAGCATTTT	CSARAWAENSNQPQHF	TRBV20-1	TRBJ1-5	-	-
TGTGCCAGCAGCTTAGGCGGGACGGTATCCTACCAGCAGTACTTC	CASSLGGTVSYQQYF	TRBV7-9	TRBJ2-7	-	-
TGTGCCAGCAGCTTACTTATCGGGGGCTACGAGCAGTACTTC	CASSLLIGGYEQYF	TRBV11-3	TRBJ2-7	-	few
TGTGCCAGCAGCCAAGTTGGGGGCGCGGGTGGGGCCAACGTCCTGACTTTC	CASSQVGGAGGANVLTF	TRBV25-1	TRBJ2-6	-	-
TGTGCCAGCAGCCCCCGCGGGCAGTACTTC	CASSPRGQYF	TRBV7-2	TRBJ2-7	-	-
TGTGCCAGCAGTAACGACCCAGGGAACACCGGGGAGCTGTTTTTT	CASSNDPGNTGELFF	TRBV25-1	TRBJ2-2	-	-
TGCAGTGCTAGAGATTACGACAGGGGATTTTCCTATGGCTACACCTTC	CSARDYDRGFSYGYTF	TRBV20-1	TRBJ1-2	TRBD1	few
TGTGCCAGTAGTCCTTCTGGGGAAGTATATAGCAATCAGCCCCAGCATTTT	CASSPSGEVYSNQPQHF	TRBV19	TRBJ1-5	-	-
TGTGCCACCACAGGAGGGAATCAGCCCCAGCATTTT	CATTGGNQPQHF	TRBV24-1	TRBJ1-5	-	many
TGTGCCAGCAGTCGACAGGAACTAGCGGTATCCTACGAGCAGTACTTC	CASSRQELAVSYEQYF	TRBV6-2/TRBV6-3	TRBJ2-7	TRBD2	many
TGTGCCAGCAGCCCGCGACTAGCGGGGAGCTCCTACGAGCAGTACTTC	CASSPRLAGSSYEQYF	TRBV9	TRBJ2-7	TRBD2	few
TGTGCCAGCAGTGGCCGGCGTCTGTCCGCCTCTGGAAACACCATATATTTT	CASSGRRLSASGNTIYF	TRBV12-3/TRBV12-4	TRBJ1-3	-	-
TGTGCCAGCAGTTATTCCGGGACTCGGGGGGTCACCGGGGAGCTGTTTTTT	CASSYSGTRGVTGELFF	TRBV25-1	TRBJ2-2	TRBD2	-
TGTGCCATCAGGGCCGGGACTAGCGGGAACAATGAGCAGTTCTTC	CAIRAGTSGNNEQFF	TRBV10-3	TRBJ2-1	TRBD2	-
TGTGCCAGCAGCTTAGCACGAGACAGGGAATGCTTC	CASSLARDRECF	TRBV7-9	TRBJ2-5	TRBD1	once
TGTGCCAGCAGCTCTGAGGGGGGCAGTTGGGACGAGCAGTACTTC	CASSSEGGSWDEQYF	TRBV7-9	TRBJ2-7	-	few
TGTGCCGGTTCGACAGGGATCACTGAAGCTTTCTTT	CAGSTGITEAFF	TRBV7-9	TRBJ1-1	TRBD1	many
TGTGCCAGCAGCTTCGGGGCTAGGGATACGCAGTATTTT	CASSFGARDTQYF	TRBV25-1	TRBJ2-3	-	-
TGTGCCAGCAGCCAGGGAGTTGGGGGGCACGGCTACACCTTC	CASSQGVGGHGYTF	TRBV9	TRBJ1-2	-	-
TGTGCCAGCAGTCGAGGGGAGCAGTACTTC	CASSRGEQYF	TRBV11-2	TRBJ2-7	-	-